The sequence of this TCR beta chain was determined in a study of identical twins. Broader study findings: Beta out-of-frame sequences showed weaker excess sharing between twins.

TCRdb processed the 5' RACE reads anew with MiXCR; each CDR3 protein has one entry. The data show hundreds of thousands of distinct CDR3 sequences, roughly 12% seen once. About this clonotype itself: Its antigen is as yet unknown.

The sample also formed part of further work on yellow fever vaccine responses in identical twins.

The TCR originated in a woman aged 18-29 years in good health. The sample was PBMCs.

For the CDR3, the DNA is TGTGCCAGCAGTCAACAGGGGGCTGGCTCACCCCTCCACTTT. Its translation is CASSQQGAGSPLHF. This chain uses TRBV12-3 or TRBV12-4 with TRBJ1-6; 9 bases are a match to TRBD1. With 5 bases clipped from V and 10 bases from J, the junction kept 6 bases outside the gene matches. The CDR3 spans 14 residues.